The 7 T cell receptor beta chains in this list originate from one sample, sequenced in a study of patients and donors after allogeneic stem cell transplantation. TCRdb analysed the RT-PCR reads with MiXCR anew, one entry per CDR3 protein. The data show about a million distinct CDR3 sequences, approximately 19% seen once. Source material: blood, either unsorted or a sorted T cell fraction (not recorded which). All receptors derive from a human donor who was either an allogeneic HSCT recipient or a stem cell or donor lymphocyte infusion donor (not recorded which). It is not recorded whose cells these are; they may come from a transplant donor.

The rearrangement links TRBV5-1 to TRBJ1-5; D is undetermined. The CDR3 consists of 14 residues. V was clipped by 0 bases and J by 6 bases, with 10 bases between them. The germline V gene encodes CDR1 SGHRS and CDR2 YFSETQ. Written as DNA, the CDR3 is TGCGCCAGCAGCTTGGACGGGTTGACTCAGCCCCAGCATTTT. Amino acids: CASSLDGLTQPQHF.

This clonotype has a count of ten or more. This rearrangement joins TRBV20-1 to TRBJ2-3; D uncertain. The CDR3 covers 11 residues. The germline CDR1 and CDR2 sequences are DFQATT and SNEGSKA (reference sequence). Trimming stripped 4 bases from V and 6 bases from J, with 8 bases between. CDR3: CSATFSDTQYF. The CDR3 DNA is TGCAGTGCTACTTTTTCTGATACGCAGTATTTT.

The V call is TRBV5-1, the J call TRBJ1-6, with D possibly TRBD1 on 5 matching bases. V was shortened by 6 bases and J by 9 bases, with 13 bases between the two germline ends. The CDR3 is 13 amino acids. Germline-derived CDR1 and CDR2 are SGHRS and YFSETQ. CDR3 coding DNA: TGCGCCAGCAACCCAGGGAATTCTTCACCCCTCCACTTT. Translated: CASNPGNSSPLHF.

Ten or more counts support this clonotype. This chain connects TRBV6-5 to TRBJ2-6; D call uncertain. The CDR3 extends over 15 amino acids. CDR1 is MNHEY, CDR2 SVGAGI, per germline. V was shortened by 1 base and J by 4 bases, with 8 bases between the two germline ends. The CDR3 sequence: CASSYLGTGANVLTF. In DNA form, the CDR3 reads TGTGCCAGCAGTTACTTGGGTACCGGGGCCAACGTCCTGACTTTC.

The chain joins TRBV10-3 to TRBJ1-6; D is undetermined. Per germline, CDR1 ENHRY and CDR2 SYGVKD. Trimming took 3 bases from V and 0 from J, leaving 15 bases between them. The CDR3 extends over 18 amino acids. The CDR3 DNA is TGTGCCATCAGTGACACGTCCCCCAAAAGCTCCTATAATTCACCCCTCCACTTT. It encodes CAISDTSPKSSYNSPLHF.

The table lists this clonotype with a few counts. The CDR3 sequence: CASSPLGRGAEPQHF. The CDR3 DNA follows: TGTGCCAGCAGCCCCCTAGGAAGGGGCGCAGAGCCCCAGCATTTT. This chain connects TRBV4-2 to TRBJ1-5, with a tentative D call TRBD1 (5 bases). The ends were cut back, 4 bases at V and 8 bases at J, with 18 bases in the middle. The CDR3 contains 15 residues. The germline V gene has CDR1 LGHNA and CDR2 YNFKEQ.

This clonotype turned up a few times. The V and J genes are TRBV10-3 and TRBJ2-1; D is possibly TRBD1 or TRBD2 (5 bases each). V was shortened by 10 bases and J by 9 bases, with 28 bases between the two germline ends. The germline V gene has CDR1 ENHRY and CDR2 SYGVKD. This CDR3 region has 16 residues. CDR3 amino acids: CASTLTTGPPAGEQFF. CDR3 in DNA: TGTGCCAGCACGCTTACGACGGGACCCCCGGCAGGTGAGCAGTTCTTC.